This T cell receptor (beta chain) was sequenced for a study of CD8+ T cells in alopecia areata. On the study more broadly: Twice a day, 5 to 10 mg of oral tofacitinib was administered to treated patients.

CDR1 MGHDK and CDR2 SYGVNS come from the germline V gene. The V segment lost 4 bases and the J segment 2 bases; nucleotides outside the gene matches: 2. The CDR3 is 14 amino acids. Sequencing templates came from extracted RNA that was reverse transcribed into cDNA. This table comes from immunoSEQ multiplex PCR, and its TCRdb copy is limited to in-frame clones, with some not included. The sample holds about 200,000 clones, roughly two fifths seen once. Treatment indicated: oral pan-JAK inhibitor, 5-10 mg twice daily. The rearrangement links TRBV25-1 to TRBJ1-5, with TRBD1 identical over 7 bases. This receptor was identified in a human donor with alopecia areata. The material was CD4+ T cells sorted from blood, obtained between weeks 30 and 35, from a patient treated with tofacitinib. The CDR3 coding sequence is TGTGCCAGCAGTGCCAGGGGGGGCAATCAGCCCCAGCATTTT. Translation: CASSARGGNQPQHF.